This passage covers 3 T cell receptor beta chains from one sample sequenced in a study of preoperative IRX-2 immunotherapy in early breast cancer. The treatment here: preoperative locoregional IRX-2 cytokine immunotherapy. The protocol was immunoSEQ multiplex PCR, while the TCRdb copy is restricted to in-frame clones and leaves out a portion. Among around 990 clones listed, 67% were seen once. Sequencing used tumor tissue, obtained before IRX-2 immunotherapy. These receptors were obtained from a human donor with breast cancer.

The rearrangement joins TRBV6-8 to TRBJ2-3; D unclear. The CDR3 is 13 residues long. V was pared by 5 bases and J by 8 bases, with 14 bases between. The V gene's germline CDR1 is MNHGY and CDR2 SAAAGT. The CDR3 protein is CASSESWGGTQYF. The CDR3 DNA follows: TGTGCCAGCAGTGAGAGTTGGGGTGGTACGCAGTATTTT.

This clone has only a few counts. This chain joins TRBV28 and TRBJ2-7, with D uncertain. Germline lookup yields CDR1 MDHEN and CDR2 SYDVKM. CDR3 length: 12 residues. The ends were cut back, 6 bases at V and 2 bases at J, with 8 bases in the middle. The CDR3 sequence: CASSRGPYEQYF. CDR3 DNA sequence: TGTGCCAGCAGCCGTGGGCCCTACGAGCAGTACTTC.

This clone came up a few times. V and J are TRBV6-8 and TRBJ2-7, with no clear D. The V end was cut by 6 bases, the J end by 4 bases, with 19 bases between. This CDR3 has 15 residues. Germline assignment: CDR1 MNHGY and CDR2 SAAAGT. CDR3 nucleotide sequence: TGTGCCAGCAGAGAGACGGTCCACGCCCCTTACGAGCAGTACTTC. Amino acid sequence: CASRETVHAPYEQYF.